One sample yielded the 18 T cell receptor beta chains listed below, sequenced in a study of beta chain features in type 1 diabetes. Study observations and caveats: Among all four CD4+ subsets, Type 1 diabetes patients had TCRB CDR3s that were moderately but significantly shorter.

The entirety of the isolated RNA underwent reverse transcription, so expressed TCRB transcripts were sequenced. Sequencing used immunoSEQ multiplex PCR; TCRdb keeps in-frame clones, though not all of them. The table lists around 710,000 clones, around an eighth of them singletons. What these receptors recognize is not known. The sample comprised naive CD4+ T cells from blood. The source is a young man with type 1 diabetes.

This chain connects TRBV10-1 to TRBJ2-5; 9 nucleotides match TRBD1. The CDR3 has 14 residues. Trimming cost V 0 bases and J 9 bases; bases outside gene matches: 5. The germline gives CDR1 WNHNN, CDR2 SYGVQD (reference sequence). The CDR3 spells CASSESGTGLAQYF. DNA of the CDR3: TGCGCCAGCAGTGAGTCTGGGACAGGGCTCGCCCAGTACTTC.

Turning to this clone: Within the sample, other DNA sequences also encode this same CDR3. The chain's CDR3 is CASSLAGQEETQYF. DNA for the CDR3: TGCGCCAGCAGCTTGGCGGGACAAGAAGAGACCCAGTACTTC. The gene calls are TRBV5-1 and TRBJ2-5, with TRBD1 as a possible D gene (6 bases). Germline lookup yields CDR1 SGHRS and CDR2 YFSETQ. This CDR3 spans 14 amino acids. The V end lost 0 bases, the J end lost 3 bases, and 9 bases lay between the germline ends.

CDR3 coding DNA: TGTGCCAGTAGTATCCGACAGGGCGGCACTGAAGCTTTCTTT. This codes for CASSIRQGGTEAFF. The rearrangement links TRBV19 to TRBJ1-1; TRBD1 matches at 7 bases. Germline V lookup: CDR1 LNHDA, CDR2 SQIVND (reference sequence). Trimming cost V 3 bases and J 4 bases; bases outside gene matches: 5. This CDR3 has 14 amino acids.

This sequence joins TRBV7-2 and TRBJ2-3; TRBD2 aligns across 8 bases. The CDR3 is 16 residues long. Germline V CDR1 and CDR2: SGHTA, FQGNSA. J gave up 0 bases and V 5 bases, and 7 bases lay outside the gene matches. The CDR3 is CASSIGASGSTDTQYF. The CDR3 DNA reads as TGTGCCAGCAGCATTGGGGCTAGCGGGAGCACAGATACGCAGTATTTT.

J is TRBJ2-2 and V is TRBV5-6; D remains ambiguous. From germline, CDR1 is SGHDT and CDR2 YYEEEE. The CDR3 extends over 15 amino acids. V was pared by 4 bases and J by 1 base, with 11 bases between. CDR3 amino acids: CASSGIPMNTGELFF. DNA for the CDR3: TGTGCCAGCAGCGGGATCCCCATGAACACCGGGGAGCTGTTTTTT. Full variable domain (outside the CDR3, taken from reference TRBV5-6 and TRBJ2-2): DAGVTQSPTHLIKTRGQQVTLRCSPKSGHDTVSWYQQALGQGPQFIFQYYEEEERQRGNFPDRFSGHQFPNYSSELNVNALLLGDSALYLCASSGIPMNTGELFFGEGSRLTVL.

The rearrangement joins TRBV7-8 to TRBJ1-4, with a weak D call TRBD1 (6 bases). V was trimmed by 4 bases and J by 8 bases, leaving 17 bases between them. The CDR3 has 15 residues. Germline-derived CDR1 and CDR2 are SGHVS and FQNEAQ. The CDR3 bases are TGTGCCAGCAGCTCCCTCCGGAGACAGGCCGAAAAACTGTTTTTT. It is translated as CASSSLRRQAEKLFF. The whole variable domain, filled in from reference TRBV7-8 and TRBJ1-4, reads GAGVSQSPRYKVAKRGQDVALRCDPISGHVSLFWYQQALGQGPEFLTYFQNEAQLDKSGLPSDRFFAERPEGSVSTLKIQRTQQEDSAVYLCASSSLRRQAEKLFFGSGTQLSVL.

The chain employs TRBV7-2 and TRBJ1-2; 10 nucleotides agree with TRBD1. Germline-derived CDR1 and CDR2 are SGHTA and FQGNSA. CDR3 size: 15 residues. V shed 5 bases and J 7 bases; nucleotides not matched to a gene: 10. The CDR3 sequence is CASSPSEWDRGGYTF. CDR3 DNA sequence: TGTGCCAGCAGCCCTTCTGAATGGGACAGGGGTGGCTACACCTTC.

The V and J genes are TRBV25-1 and TRBJ2-4, with unresolved D. This CDR3 spans 16 amino acids. Germline V lookup: CDR1 MGHDK, CDR2 SYGVNS. The germline V and J ends were trimmed by 1 base and 2 bases, with 12 bases remaining between them. CDR3 nucleotide sequence: TGTGCCAGCAGTGAATCAGAAGATGTAACCAAAAACATTCAGTACTTC. It codes for CASSESEDVTKNIQYF.

The table lists this clone with a few counts. The V and J genes are TRBV5-1 and TRBJ2-1; tentative D call: TRBD2 (5 bases). The CDR3 is 12 amino acids. The germline V and J ends were trimmed by 0 bases and 9 bases, with 7 bases remaining between them. Germline lookup yields CDR1 SGHRS and CDR2 YFSETQ. The CDR3 is CASSLGRSEQFF. The CDR3 coding sequence is TGCGCCAGCAGCTTGGGGAGGAGTGAGCAGTTCTTC.

Only a few counts were recorded for this clone. This sequence joins TRBV11-2 and TRBJ2-3; D uncertain. The CDR3 has 12 amino acids. Germline CDR1 SGHAT, CDR2 FQNNGV. Trimming shortened V by 4 bases and J by 2 bases, and 4 bases separated the two germline ends. The CDR3, as DNA: TGTGCCAGCAGCTCCTACACAGATACGCAGTATTTT. Translation: CASSSYTDTQYF.

The chain has TRBV29-1 and TRBJ1-2; D is possibly TRBD1 (6 bases). The V end was cut by 6 bases, the J end by 6 bases, with 14 bases between. The CDR3 extends over 12 amino acids. Germline V lookup: CDR1 SQVTM, CDR2 ANQGSEA. Here the CDR3 DNA reads TGCAGCGTCAAGTGGACAGCCGATGGCTACACCTTC. It yields the protein CSVKWTADGYTF.

V is TRBV6-4 and J is TRBJ2-3; 7 bases agree with TRBD1. The CDR3 has 13 residues. V gave up 5 bases and J gave up 5 bases; unmatched junction bases: 4. From germline, CDR1 is MRHNA and CDR2 SNTAGT. CDR3 loop: CASSRDSQDTQYF. The DNA of the CDR3 is TGTGCCAGCAGTCGGGACAGCCAAGATACGCAGTATTTT.

Only a few counts were recorded for this clone. The chain couples TRBV4-3 to TRBJ1-1, with 8 bases fitting TRBD1. Trimming cost V 3 bases and J 4 bases; bases outside gene matches: 7. CDR1 and CDR2 from the germline V gene are LGHNA and YSLEER. CDR3 size: 15 residues. CDR3 bases: TGCGCCAGCAGCCACCTGACAGGGGCCAGCACTGAAGCTTTCTTT. This encodes CASSHLTGASTEAFF.

This clone appeared a few times. The chain is built from TRBV25-1 and TRBJ1-4; no definite D call. V was trimmed by 6 bases and J by 3 bases, leaving 14 bases between them. Germline assignment: CDR1 MGHDK and CDR2 SYGVNS. The CDR3 totals 15 residues. CDR3 nucleotide sequence: TGTGCCAGCAGAGCGGCAGTGGTACCTAATGAAAAACTGTTTTTT. Translation: CASRAAVVPNEKLFF.

This chain joins TRBV5-1 and TRBJ2-5; no clear D. V was cut by 0 bases and J by 5 bases, with 14 bases left in between. The CDR3 spans 15 residues. Germline V lookup: CDR1 SGHRS, CDR2 YFSETQ. CDR3: CASSLGTSLGETQYF. DNA for the CDR3: TGCGCCAGCAGCTTGGGAACCTCCCTCGGGGAGACCCAGTACTTC.

V gene TRBV28 combines with J gene TRBJ1-2, with D possibly matching TRBD1 (5 bases). V shed 7 bases and J shed 6 bases, with 15 bases lying between them. The CDR3 has 13 amino acids. Germline loops: CDR1 MDHEN, CDR2 SYDVKM. CDR3 loop: CASTGRQGDGYTF. As DNA, the CDR3 is TGTGCCAGCACTGGCAGGCAGGGAGATGGCTACACCTTC.

This chain joins TRBV7-8 and TRBJ2-3; TRBD2 matches at 7 bases. V trimming: 4 bases; J trimming: 0 bases; junction bases outside the gene matches: 4. CDR3 length: 15 residues. From germline, CDR1 is SGHVS and CDR2 FQNEAQ. The chain's CDR3 is CASSSRETSTDTQYF. The CDR3 DNA follows: TGTGCCAGCAGCTCGCGGGAGACTAGCACAGATACGCAGTATTTT.

The V gene is TRBV18, the J gene TRBJ1-5; D remains ambiguous. Germline CDR1 is KGHSH and CDR2 is LQKENI. V lost 6 bases and J 3 bases, leaving 12 bases between the germline ends. The CDR3 consists of 14 residues. In DNA form, the CDR3 reads TGTGCCAGCTCCCGTCCGGGCTACAATCAGCCCCAGCATTTT. Protein: CASSRPGYNQPQHF.